Following are 17 T cell receptor beta chains from one sample sequenced in a study of shared clonotypes between healthy human individuals. Here immunoSEQ multiplex PCR was the method, and the copy in TCRdb shows in-frame clones only, minus some. The sample includes more than 1,200,000 clones, approximately 98.5% of them seen just once. The sample was naive CD4+ T cells sorted from blood. The subset is: CD45RA+ positively selected. The receptors were sampled from a man aged 30-40 years in good health.

J is TRBJ1-4 and V is TRBV9; the match to TRBD1 covers 8 bases. V was pared by 2 bases and J by 0 bases, with 9 bases of the junction left unmatched. Germline assignment: CDR1 SGDLS and CDR2 YYNGEE. The CDR3 consists of 18 residues. For the CDR3, the DNA is TGTGCCAGCAGCGTTGGATTACGGACAGGGCCAACTAATGAAAAACTGTTTTTT. It yields the protein CASSVGLRTGPTNEKLFF.

The chain links TRBV2 to TRBJ1-5; TRBD1 is a possible D gene (6 bases). The V gene's germline CDR1 is SNHLY and CDR2 FYNNEI. The CDR3 contains 16 residues. The V end was cut by 7 bases, the J end by 1 base, with 17 bases between. The CDR3 protein is CASKKGGRASNQPQHF. The CDR3 DNA reads TGTGCCAGCAAGAAAGGGGGAAGGGCGAGCAATCAGCCCCAGCATTTT. The variable domain in full, completed from reference TRBV2 and TRBJ1-5, reads EPEVTQTPSHQVTQMGQEVILRCVPISNHLYFYWYRQILGQKVEFLVSFYNNEISEKSEIFDDQFSVERPDGSNFTLKIRSTKLEDSAMYFCASKKGGRASNQPQHFGDGTRLSIL.

This chain links TRBV5-1 with TRBJ2-1, with no clear D. CDR1 and CDR2 (germline): SGHRS, YFSETQ. V dropped 4 bases and J dropped 5 bases, with 13 bases sitting between them. The CDR3 has 14 residues. As DNA, the CDR3 is TGCGCCAGCAGCCCGGGTGGCCTAAACAATGAGCAGTTCTTC. Residues: CASSPGGLNNEQFF.

This chain links TRBV4-1 with TRBJ2-2, with 14 bases lining up with TRBD2. Germline values: CDR1 MGHRA, CDR2 YSYEKL. Losses at the gene ends were 3 bases for V and 4 bases for J; bases not matched to a gene: 13. The CDR3 has 20 residues. CDR3 DNA: TGCGCCAGCAGCCAGGACCCGGGACTAGCGGGAGTCGGTCCCACCGGGGAGCTGTTTTTT. Translation: CASSQDPGLAGVGPTGELFF.

The sample holds one count of this clone. The rearrangement links TRBV7-2 to TRBJ2-3, with a tentative D call TRBD2 (6 bases). The CDR3 is 14 residues long. The ends were cut back, 6 bases at V and 6 bases at J, with 16 bases in the middle. Germline CDR1 is SGHTA and CDR2 is FQGNSA. The CDR3 reads CASSSGTVGDTQYF. For the CDR3, the DNA is TGTGCCAGCAGTTCGGGGACTGTTGGGGATACGCAGTATTTT.

The CDR3 DNA follows: TGTGCCAGCTCACCGGACATTGGGCTAGCCACCTACGAGCAGTACTTC. Translating it yields CASSPDIGLATYEQYF. The chain is built from TRBV18 and TRBJ2-7; D might be TRBD1 or TRBD2, each matching 5 bases. The CDR3 is made up of 16 amino acids. V dropped 3 bases and J dropped 2 bases, with 17 bases sitting between them. Germline CDR1 is KGHSH and CDR2 is LQKENI.

The rearrangement uses TRBV9 and TRBJ2-1; D is perhaps TRBD1 (6 bases). V was shortened by 4 bases and J by 12 bases, with 17 bases between the two germline ends. Germline values: CDR1 SGDLS, CDR2 YYNGEE. The CDR3 is made up of 13 amino acids. The CDR3 DNA reads as TGTGCCAGCAGCCGTAGGACAGATTTATGGCAGTTCTTC. Translation: CASSRRTDLWQFF.

This rearrangement joins TRBV28 to TRBJ1-5; unclear D gene. Germline CDR1 reads MDHEN; CDR2 reads SYDVKM. V was trimmed by 5 bases and J by 4 bases, leaving 21 bases between them. This CDR3 region has 17 residues. The CDR3 protein is CASSPRLSSVGNQPQHF. The CDR3 DNA is TGTGCCAGCAGTCCCCGCCTCAGCTCGGTCGGGAATCAGCCCCAGCATTTT.

The CDR3 here is CASSKVLQGADTDTQYF. The CDR3, as DNA: TGTGCCAGCAGCAAGGTATTGCAAGGGGCCGACACAGATACGCAGTATTTT. The J gene is TRBJ2-3, the V gene TRBV21-1; TRBD1 reflects the table's D call only, with no check against the DNA. TRBV21-1 represents a pseudogene. The CDR3 covers 17 residues.

In the case of this clone: Other DNA sequences in the sample encode the same CDR3. This chain links TRBV19 with TRBJ2-3, with unresolved D. CDR1 LNHDA and CDR2 SQIVND come from the germline V gene (reference sequence). Trimming cost V 5 bases and J 3 bases, with 6 bases left between them. The CDR3 has 12 residues. The CDR3 spells CASSLGTDTQYF. The CDR3 nucleotides are TGTGCCAGTAGTCTGGGGACAGATACGCAGTATTTT.

The rearrangement uses TRBV30 and TRBJ1-2, with D maybe TRBD1 (5 bases). This CDR3 contains 10 residues. The V gene lost 2 bases and the J gene lost 8 bases, with 6 bases spanning the gap. Germline lookup yields CDR1 GTSNPN and CDR2 SVGIG (reference sequence). The CDR3 here is CAWSRGGYTF. CDR3 nucleotide sequence: TGTGCCTGGAGTAGGGGAGGCTACACCTTC. Full variable domain (remainder filled in from reference TRBV30 and TRBJ1-2): SQTIHQWPATLVQPVGSPLSLECTVEGTSNPNLYWYRQAAGRGLQLLFYSVGIGQISSEVPQNLSASRPQDRQFILSSKKLLLSDSGFYLCAWSRGGYTFGSGTRLTVV.

This chain uses TRBV2 with TRBJ2-1; D uncertain. The CDR3 covers 12 residues. Germline V CDR1 and CDR2: SNHLY, FYNNEI. Deletions cut 6 bases from V and 7 bases from J, with 10 bases between. The CDR3 bases are TGTGCCAGCAGATTCGAGAGAAATGAGCAGTTCTTC. It encodes CASRFERNEQFF.

The rearrangement uses TRBV6-1 and TRBJ2-5, with TRBD2 identical over 7 bases. The CDR3 length is 14 residues. Germline trimming cut 9 bases from V and 2 bases from J; bases unmatched to any gene: 9. Germline CDR1 reads MNHNS; CDR2 reads SASEGT. The CDR3 nucleotides read TGTGCCAGTTCCCCGGGAGGCAGTCAAGAGACCCAGTACTTC. It is translated as CASSPGGSQETQYF.

The DNA of the CDR3 is TGTGCCAGCTCACGAGCTAGGATAGCGGGAGACGAGCAGTTCTTC. Its protein product is CASSRARIAGDEQFF. This chain links TRBV18 with TRBJ2-1, with 9 bases that match TRBD2. This CDR3 spans 15 amino acids. Trimming removed 4 bases from V and 10 bases from J; junction bases left unmatched: 11. Germline V gene lookup returns CDR1 KGHSH and CDR2 LQKENI. Full variable domain (missing parts from reference TRBV18 and TRBJ2-1): NAGVMQNPRHLVRRRGQEARLRCSPMKGHSHVYWYRQLPEEGLKFMVYLQKENIIDESGMPKERFSAEFPKEGPSILRIQQVVRGDSAAYFCASSRARIAGDEQFFGPGTRLTVL.

The J gene is TRBJ1-5, the V gene TRBV9; 9 positions match TRBD1. The CDR3 totals 16 residues. Per germline, CDR1 SGDLS and CDR2 YYNGEE. Trimming removed 0 bases from V and 6 bases from J; junction bases left unmatched: 7. The CDR3 loop reads CASSVDTGGAGQPQHF. For the CDR3, the DNA is TGTGCCAGCAGCGTAGATACAGGGGGCGCGGGTCAGCCCCAGCATTTT.

V gene TRBV6-5 combines with J gene TRBJ2-1; 10 bases map to TRBD1. V shed 6 bases, J shed 3 bases, and the junction held 5 bases outside the gene matches. Germline values: CDR1 MNHEY, CDR2 SVGAGI. The CDR3 covers 15 residues. CDR3 sequence reads: CASSSDRGIYNEQFF. In DNA form, the CDR3 reads TGTGCCAGCAGCTCGGACAGGGGGATCTACAATGAGCAGTTCTTC.

This chain joins TRBV28 and TRBJ1-1; the D gene is possibly TRBD1 (6 bases). Germline CDR1 and CDR2: MDHEN and SYDVKM. The CDR3 has 14 residues. Deletions cut 3 bases from V and 5 bases from J, with 13 bases between. The CDR3 sequence is CASSLTPGATEAFF. The CDR3 DNA follows: TGTGCCAGCAGTTTGACGCCAGGGGCGACTGAAGCTTTCTTT.